The next 8 T cell receptor beta chains were all read from a single sample in a study of beta chain features in type 1 diabetes. Study findings and constraints: Moderate but significant shortening of TCRB CDR3s was recorded in all four CD4+ subsets from Type 1 diabetes patients.

Their antigen targets remain unknown. What was sequenced were expressed TCRB transcripts, since all of the isolated RNA had been reverse transcribed. Libraries were prepared by immunoSEQ multiplex PCR; TCRdb keeps only in-frame clonotypes and omits some of them. In the table there are around 40,000 clones, around 71% of which are singletons. Sequencing input: Tregs from blood. All receptors derive from a woman between 18 and 29 years old with type 1 diabetes.

The V call is TRBV9, the J call TRBJ2-1; tentative D call: TRBD1 (5 bases). From germline, CDR1 is SGDLS and CDR2 YYNGEE. The ends were cut back, 0 bases at V and 4 bases at J, with 17 bases in the middle. The CDR3 loop spans 17 amino acids. The CDR3 DNA reads TGTGCCAGCAGCGTAGCTCCGCCAGGGTCCCCTTACAATGAGCAGTTCTTC. Protein: CASSVAPPGSPYNEQFF.

The chain employs TRBV14 and TRBJ1-5; a possible D gene is TRBD1 (5 bases). Germline V gene sequence: CDR1 SGHDN, CDR2 FVKESK. Trimming took 4 bases from V and 2 from J, leaving 9 bases between them. The CDR3 is 14 amino acids. The CDR3 DNA sequence: TGTGCCAGCAGCCGGTGGGGGGGCAATCAGCCCCAGCATTTT. The encoded protein is CASSRWGGNQPQHF.

The chain carries TRBV5-1 and TRBJ2-1; TRBD2 might be the D (5 bases). V was trimmed by 3 bases and J by 7 bases, leaving 5 bases between them. The CDR3 has 11 residues. The germline V gene has CDR1 SGHRS and CDR2 YFSETQ. The CDR3, as DNA: TGCGCCAGCAGCTGGAGGAATGAGCAGTTCTTC. Encoded protein: CASSWRNEQFF.

The J gene is TRBJ2-1, the V gene TRBV11-1; 10 nucleotides align to TRBD1. In germline, CDR1 is SGHAT, CDR2 FQDESV (reference sequence). The CDR3 runs to 13 residues. The V gene end was trimmed by 5 bases and the J gene end by 7 bases; junction bases not matched to a gene: 2. DNA of the CDR3: TGTGCCAGCAGCGCGGGACAGGGGAATGAGCAGTTCTTC. Its protein product is CASSAGQGNEQFF.

The J gene is TRBJ2-3, the V gene TRBV7-2; tentatively, D is TRBD2 (6 bases). This CDR3 region has 13 residues. Germline assignment: CDR1 SGHTA and CDR2 FQGNSA. V was cut by 4 bases and J by 14 bases, with 19 bases left in between. The CDR3 coding sequence is TGTGCCAGCAGCTCCCTCGGTCGGCGGGACCGGTATTTT. Residues: CASSSLGRRDRYF.

This chain connects TRBV6-1 to TRBJ1-1; D is unresolved. Germline CDR1 reads MNHNS; CDR2 reads SASEGT. V was clipped by 1 base and J by 4 bases, with 10 bases between them. This CDR3 is 14 amino acids long. In nucleotides, the CDR3 is TGTGCCAGCAGTGAAGTTTGGAGGCGCACTGAAGCTTTCTTT. It translates to CASSEVWRRTEAFF.

The rearrangement joins TRBV29-1 to TRBJ2-7; tentatively, D is TRBD2 (6 bases). Trimming shortened V by 0 bases and J by 4 bases, and 16 bases separated the two germline ends. The CDR3 extends over 15 amino acids. Germline V gene lookup returns CDR1 SQVTM and CDR2 ANQGSEA. In DNA form, the CDR3 reads TGCAGCGTTGAAGATAGAAGACGAGGAGGGTACGAGCAGTACTTC. Amino acid sequence: CSVEDRRRGGYEQYF.

Concerning this clone: The sample contains more than one DNA sequence encoding this CDR3. V is TRBV7-9 and J is TRBJ1-2; a weak D match, TRBD1 (5 bases). V was trimmed by 5 bases and J by 3 bases, leaving 13 bases between them. The CDR3 runs 14 residues. Germline V lookup: CDR1 SEHNR, CDR2 FQNEAQ (reference sequence). CDR3 DNA sequence: TGTGCCAGCAGCCCCTGGGGCAGCGACTATGGCTACACCTTC. It encodes CASSPWGSDYGYTF. Supplemented by reference TRBV7-9 and TRBJ1-2, the full variable domain reads DTGVSQNPRHKITKRGQNVTFRCDPISEHNRLYWYRQTLGQGPEFLTYFQNEAQLEKSRLLSDRFSAERPKGSFSTLEIQRTEQGDSAMYLCASSPWGSDYGYTFGSGTRLTVV.